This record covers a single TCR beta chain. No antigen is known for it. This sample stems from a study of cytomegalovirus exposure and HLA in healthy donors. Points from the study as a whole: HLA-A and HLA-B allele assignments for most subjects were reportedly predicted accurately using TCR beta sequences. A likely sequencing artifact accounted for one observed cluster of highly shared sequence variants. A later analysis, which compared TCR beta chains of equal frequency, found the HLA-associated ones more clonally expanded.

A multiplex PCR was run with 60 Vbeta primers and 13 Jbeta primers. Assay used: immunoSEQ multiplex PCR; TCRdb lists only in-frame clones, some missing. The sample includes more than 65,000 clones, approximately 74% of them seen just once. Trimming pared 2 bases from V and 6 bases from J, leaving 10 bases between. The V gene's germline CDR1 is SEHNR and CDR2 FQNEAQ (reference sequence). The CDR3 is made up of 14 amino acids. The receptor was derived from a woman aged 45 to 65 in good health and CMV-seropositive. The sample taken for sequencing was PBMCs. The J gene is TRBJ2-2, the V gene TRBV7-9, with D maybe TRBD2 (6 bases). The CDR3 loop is CASSLRRDAGELFF. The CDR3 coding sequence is TGTGCCAGCAGCTTACGGAGGGATGCCGGGGAGCTGTTTTTT.